This TCR beta chain was sequenced in a study of blood T cell repertoires in COVID-19. The table lists this clone with a count of one. How the authors handled the data: Reference gene primer amplification gave nucleated cell count estimates. Generated by immunoSEQ multiplex PCR, the TCRdb table keeps only in-frame clones and is missing some. D and trimming come from the DNA, and the V and J calls and clone size come from that table. The sample gives more than 150,000 clones, around 85% of which show up once; around 8.2% is in the top ten. Trimming left V 4 bases short and J 1 base short, with 10 bases between. CDR3 length: 14 amino acids. Looked up from germline, CDR1 is LGHDT and CDR2 is YNNKEL (reference sequence).

The sequencing input was peripheral blood. This TCR came from a man aged 60 to 75 with acute or convalescent COVID-19. This chain uses TRBV3-1 (or the pseudogene TRBV3-2) with TRBJ1-1; D gene uncertain. CDR3 nucleotides: TGTGCCAGCAGCCCGATTCCCAGGAACACTGAAGCTTTCTTT. Translating it yields CASSPIPRNTEAFF.